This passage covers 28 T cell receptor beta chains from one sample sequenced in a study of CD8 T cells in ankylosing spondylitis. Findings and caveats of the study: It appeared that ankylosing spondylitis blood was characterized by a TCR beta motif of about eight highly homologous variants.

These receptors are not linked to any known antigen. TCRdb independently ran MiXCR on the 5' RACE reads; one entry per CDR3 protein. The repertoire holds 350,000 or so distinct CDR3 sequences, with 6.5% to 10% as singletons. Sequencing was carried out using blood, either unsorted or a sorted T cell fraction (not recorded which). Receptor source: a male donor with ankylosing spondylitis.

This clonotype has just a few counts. CDR3 residues: CASSPRHLPNEQYF. DNA for the CDR3: TGTGCCAGCAGCCCCCGACACCTCCCGAACGAGCAGTACTTC. The chain couples TRBV28 to TRBJ2-7, with no clear D. With 6 bases removed from V and 5 bases from J, the gap between germline ends came to 17 bases. This CDR3 is built from 14 residues. Germline CDR1 is MDHEN and CDR2 is SYDVKM.

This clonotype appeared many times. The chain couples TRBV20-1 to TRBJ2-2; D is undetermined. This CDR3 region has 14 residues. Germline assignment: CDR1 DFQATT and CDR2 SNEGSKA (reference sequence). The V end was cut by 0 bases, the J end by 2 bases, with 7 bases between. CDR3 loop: CSARDGRNTGELFF. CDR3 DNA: TGCAGTGCTAGAGATGGCAGAAACACCGGGGAGCTGTTTTTT.

The DNA of the CDR3 is TGTGCCAGCGGAACGCGGCGTGGGACAGATACGCAGTATTTT. Protein product: CASGTRRGTDTQYF. V usage is TRBV6-2 or TRBV6-3 and J usage is TRBJ2-3; D not resolved. The CDR3 is made up of 14 amino acids. The V gene's germline CDR1 is MNHEY and CDR2 SVGEGT. V shed 8 bases and J shed 3 bases, with 15 bases lying between them.

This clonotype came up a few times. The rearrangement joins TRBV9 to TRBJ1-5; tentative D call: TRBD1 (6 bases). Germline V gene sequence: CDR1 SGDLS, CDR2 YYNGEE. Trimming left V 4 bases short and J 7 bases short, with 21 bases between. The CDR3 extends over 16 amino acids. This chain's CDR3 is CASSPHWTVELQPQHF. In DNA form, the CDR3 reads TGTGCCAGCAGCCCACATTGGACAGTTGAACTACAGCCCCAGCATTTT.

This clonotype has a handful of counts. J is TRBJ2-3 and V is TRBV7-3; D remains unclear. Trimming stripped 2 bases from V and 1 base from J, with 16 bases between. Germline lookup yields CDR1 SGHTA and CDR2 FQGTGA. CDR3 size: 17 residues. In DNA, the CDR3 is TGTGCCAGCAGCTTATTGGGAATAGCTGTAGGCACAGATACGCAGTATTTT. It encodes CASSLLGIAVGTDTQYF.

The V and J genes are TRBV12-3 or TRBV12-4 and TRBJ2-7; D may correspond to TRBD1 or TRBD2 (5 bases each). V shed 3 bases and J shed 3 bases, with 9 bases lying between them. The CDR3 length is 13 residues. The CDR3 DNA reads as TGTGCCAGCAGTTTGAGGGGTCTCTACGAGCAGTACTTC. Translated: CASSLRGLYEQYF.

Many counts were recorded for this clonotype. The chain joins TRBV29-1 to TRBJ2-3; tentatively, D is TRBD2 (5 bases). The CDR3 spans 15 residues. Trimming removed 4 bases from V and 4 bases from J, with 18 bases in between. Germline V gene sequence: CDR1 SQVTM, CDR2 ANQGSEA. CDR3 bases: TGCAGCGTTGCCCCTACGGGATCAAGGCCAGATACGCAGTATTTT. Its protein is CSVAPTGSRPDTQYF.

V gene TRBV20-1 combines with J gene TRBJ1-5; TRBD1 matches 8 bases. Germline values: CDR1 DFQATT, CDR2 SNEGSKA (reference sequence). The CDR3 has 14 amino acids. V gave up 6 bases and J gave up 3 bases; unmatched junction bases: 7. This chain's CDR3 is CSATQGAINQPQHF. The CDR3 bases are TGCAGTGCAACGCAGGGGGCTATCAATCAGCCCCAGCATTTT.

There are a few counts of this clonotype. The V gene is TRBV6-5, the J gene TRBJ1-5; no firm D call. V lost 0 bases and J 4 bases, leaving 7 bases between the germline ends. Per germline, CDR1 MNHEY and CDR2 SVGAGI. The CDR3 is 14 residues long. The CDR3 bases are TGTGCCAGCAGTTACTCTGTCAGAAATCAGCCCCAGCATTTT. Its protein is CASSYSVRNQPQHF.

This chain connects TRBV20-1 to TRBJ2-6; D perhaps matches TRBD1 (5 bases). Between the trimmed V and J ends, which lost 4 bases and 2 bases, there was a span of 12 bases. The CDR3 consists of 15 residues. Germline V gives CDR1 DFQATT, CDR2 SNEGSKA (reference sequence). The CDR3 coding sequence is TGCAGTGCTAAGACCCAGGGTGCTGGGGCCAACGTCCTGACTTTC. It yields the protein CSAKTQGAGANVLTF.

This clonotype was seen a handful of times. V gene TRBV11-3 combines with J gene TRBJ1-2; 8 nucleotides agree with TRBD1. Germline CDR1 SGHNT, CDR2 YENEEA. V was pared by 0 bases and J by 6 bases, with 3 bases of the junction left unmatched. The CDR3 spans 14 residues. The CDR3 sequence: CASSLDPGGNGYTF. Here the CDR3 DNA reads TGTGCCAGCAGCTTAGATCCAGGGGGCAATGGCTACACCTTC.

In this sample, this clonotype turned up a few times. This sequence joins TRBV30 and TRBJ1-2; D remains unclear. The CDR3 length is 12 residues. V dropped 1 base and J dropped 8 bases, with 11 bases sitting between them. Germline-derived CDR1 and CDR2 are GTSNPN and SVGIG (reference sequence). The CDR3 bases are TGTGCCTGGAGTGCCTTCTCTGGGGGCTACACCTTC. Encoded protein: CAWSAFSGGYTF.

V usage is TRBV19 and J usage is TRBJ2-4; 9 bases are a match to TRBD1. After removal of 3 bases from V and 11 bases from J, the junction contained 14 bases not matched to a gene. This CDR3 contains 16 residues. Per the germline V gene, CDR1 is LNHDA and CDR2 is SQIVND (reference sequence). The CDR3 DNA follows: TGTGCCAGTAGTATTCTACAGGGGGCGGCTAGCGGAGTTCAGTACTTC. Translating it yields CASSILQGAASGVQYF.

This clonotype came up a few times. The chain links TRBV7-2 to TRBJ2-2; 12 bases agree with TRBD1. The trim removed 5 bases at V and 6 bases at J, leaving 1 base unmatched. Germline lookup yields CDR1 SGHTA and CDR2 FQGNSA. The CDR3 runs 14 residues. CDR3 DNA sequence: TGTGCCAGCAGCCGGGACAGGGGGCCCGGGGAGCTGTTTTTT. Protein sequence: CASSRDRGPGELFF.

CDR3 region: CASSLDGLGGNTIYF. CDR3 bases: TGCGCCAGCAGCTTGGATGGGCTGGGTGGAAACACCATATATTTT. This chain links TRBV5-1 with TRBJ1-3; unclear D gene. Trimming left V 0 bases short and J 3 bases short, with 10 bases between. Germline lookup yields CDR1 SGHRS and CDR2 YFSETQ. This CDR3 comprises 15 residues.

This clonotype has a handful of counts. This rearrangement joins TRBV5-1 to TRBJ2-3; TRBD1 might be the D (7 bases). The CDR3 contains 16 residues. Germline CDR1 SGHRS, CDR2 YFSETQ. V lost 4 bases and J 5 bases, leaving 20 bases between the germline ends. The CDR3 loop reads CASSTHRGLGGDTQYF. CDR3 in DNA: TGCGCCAGCAGCACTCACAGGGGCTTGGGAGGAGATACGCAGTATTTT. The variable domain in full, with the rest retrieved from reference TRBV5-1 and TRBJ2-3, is KAGVTQTPRYLIKTRGQQVTLSCSPISGHRSVSWYQQTPGQGLQFLFEYFSETQRNKGNFPGRFSGRQFSNSRSEMNVSTLELGDSALYLCASSTHRGLGGDTQYFGPGTRLTVL.

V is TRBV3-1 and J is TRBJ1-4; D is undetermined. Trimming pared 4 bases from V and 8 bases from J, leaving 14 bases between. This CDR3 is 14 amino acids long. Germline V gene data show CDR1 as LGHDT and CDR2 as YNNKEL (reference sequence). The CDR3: CASSPGWVREKLFF. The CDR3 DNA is TGTGCCAGCAGCCCTGGGTGGGTCCGGGAAAAACTGTTTTTT.

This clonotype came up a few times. Written as DNA, the CDR3 is TGTGCCAGCAGCTTAAGGGCAGGGGGCTTCTACGAGCAGTACTTC. Its protein is CASSLRAGGFYEQYF. The rearrangement links TRBV7-9 to TRBJ2-7; 8 nucleotides line up with TRBD1. This CDR3 is 15 amino acids long. Germline loops: CDR1 SEHNR, CDR2 FQNEAQ (reference sequence). The V segment lost 2 bases and the J segment 3 bases; nucleotides outside the gene matches: 6.

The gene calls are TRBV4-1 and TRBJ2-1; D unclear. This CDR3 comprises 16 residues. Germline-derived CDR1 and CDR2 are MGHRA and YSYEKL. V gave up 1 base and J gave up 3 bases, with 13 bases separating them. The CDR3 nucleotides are TGCGCCAGCAGCCAAGTTTTGATTGGTGTCTACAATGAGCAGTTCTTC. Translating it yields CASSQVLIGVYNEQFF.

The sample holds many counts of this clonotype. The CDR3 coding sequence is TGTGCCAGCAGTTACTCTGGCGAGCAGTACTTC. This codes for CASSYSGEQYF. This sequence joins TRBV6-5 and TRBJ2-7; the D is unclear. V was cut by 0 bases and J by 6 bases, with 3 bases left in between. This CDR3 region has 11 residues. Germline V lookup: CDR1 MNHEY, CDR2 SVGAGI.

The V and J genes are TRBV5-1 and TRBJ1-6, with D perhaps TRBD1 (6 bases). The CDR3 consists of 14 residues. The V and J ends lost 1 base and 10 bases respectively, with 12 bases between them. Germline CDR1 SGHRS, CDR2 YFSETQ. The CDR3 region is CASSLRGSESPLHF. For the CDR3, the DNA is TGCGCCAGCAGCTTGAGGGGGTCAGAATCACCCCTCCACTTT.

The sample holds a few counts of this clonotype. Here the CDR3 reads CAWSFSSLVNTEAFF. The CDR3 DNA follows: TGTGCCTGGAGTTTCAGTAGCCTCGTGAACACTGAAGCTTTCTTT. The V call is TRBV30, the J call TRBJ1-1; D not certain. V was shortened by 2 bases and J by 0 bases, with 13 bases between the two germline ends. The CDR3 has 15 residues. CDR1 GTSNPN and CDR2 SVGIG come from the germline V gene (reference sequence). Full variable domain (outside the CDR3, taken from reference TRBV30 and TRBJ1-1): SQTIHQWPATLVQPVGSPLSLECTVEGTSNPNLYWYRQAAGRGLQLLFYSVGIGQISSEVPQNLSASRPQDRQFILSSKKLLLSDSGFYLCAWSFSSLVNTEAFFGQGTRLTVV.

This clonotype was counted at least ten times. The CDR3 spells CSVEARQGAAFF. CDR3 bases: TGCAGCGTTGAAGCCCGACAGGGCGCAGCTTTCTTT. The rearrangement links TRBV29-1 to TRBJ1-1; 7 bases match TRBD1. Germline V CDR1 and CDR2: SQVTM, ANQGSEA. The trim removed 1 base at V and 10 bases at J, leaving 6 bases unmatched. This CDR3 has 12 amino acids.

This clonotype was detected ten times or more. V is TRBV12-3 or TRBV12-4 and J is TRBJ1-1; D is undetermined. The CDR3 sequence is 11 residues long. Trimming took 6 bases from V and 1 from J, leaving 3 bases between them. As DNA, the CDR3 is TGTGCCAGCAGGAGGAACACTGAAGCTTTCTTT. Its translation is CASRRNTEAFF.

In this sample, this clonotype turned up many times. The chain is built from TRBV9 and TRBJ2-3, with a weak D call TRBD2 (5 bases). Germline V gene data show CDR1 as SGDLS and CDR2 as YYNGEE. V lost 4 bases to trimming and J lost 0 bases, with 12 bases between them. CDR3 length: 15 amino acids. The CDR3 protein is CASSLGLFSTDTQYF. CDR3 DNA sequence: TGTGCCAGCAGCCTAGGACTCTTTAGCACAGATACGCAGTATTTT. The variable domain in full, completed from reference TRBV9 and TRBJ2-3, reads DSGVTQTPKHLITATGQRVTLRCSPRSGDLSVYWYQQSLDQGLQFLIQYYNGEERAKGNILERFSAQQFPDLHSELNLSSLELGDSALYFCASSLGLFSTDTQYFGPGTRLTVL.

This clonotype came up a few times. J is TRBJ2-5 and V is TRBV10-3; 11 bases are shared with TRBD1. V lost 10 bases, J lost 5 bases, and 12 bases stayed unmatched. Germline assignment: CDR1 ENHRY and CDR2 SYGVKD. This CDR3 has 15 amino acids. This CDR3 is CATADRGLIVETQYF. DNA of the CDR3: TGTGCCACGGCGGACAGGGGGCTTATCGTGGAGACCCAGTACTTC.

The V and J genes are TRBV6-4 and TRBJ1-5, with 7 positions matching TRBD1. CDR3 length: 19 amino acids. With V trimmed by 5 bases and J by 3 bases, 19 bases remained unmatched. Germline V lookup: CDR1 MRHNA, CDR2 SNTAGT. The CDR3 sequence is CASSRRTGFSSPPNQPQHF. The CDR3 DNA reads TGTGCCAGCAGTCGACGGACAGGCTTTTCATCTCCCCCCAATCAGCCCCAGCATTTT.

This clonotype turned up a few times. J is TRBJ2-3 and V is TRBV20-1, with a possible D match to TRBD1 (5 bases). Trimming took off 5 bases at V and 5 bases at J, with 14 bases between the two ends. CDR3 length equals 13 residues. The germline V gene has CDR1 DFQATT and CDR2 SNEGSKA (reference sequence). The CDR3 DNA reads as TGCAGTGCTGCAAGACAGCAAAGAGATACGCAGTATTTT. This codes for CSAARQQRDTQYF.